These 31 T cell receptor beta chains were all obtained from the same sample, sequenced in a study of T cells in Graves' hyperthyroidism and ophthalmopathy. Authors of the study amplified TCR beta CDR3 regions from RNA transcripts. The HTBI primer set was used in a first-round RT-PCR of the TCR CDR3. A single record per CDR3 protein comes from TCRdb applying MiXCR to the multiplex PCR reads. The sample records about 420,000 distinct CDR3 sequences, approximately 14% being singletons. Input material: blood. Receptors were obtained from a woman between 18 and 30 years old with Graves' hyperthyroidism.

There are many counts of this clonotype. The chain couples TRBV20-1 to TRBJ2-3, with TRBD2 matching 13 bases. Unmatched junction bases numbered 12, after V lost 6 bases and J lost 6 bases. Germline CDR1 DFQATT, CDR2 SNEGSKA (reference sequence). The CDR3 has 16 residues. CDR3 DNA sequence: TGCAGTGCCCCCCAAACTAGCGGGGGGGCCGACGATACGCAGTATTTT. Its protein is CSAPQTSGGADDTQYF.

With regard to this clonotype: A much bigger clone sits one base away, suggesting this may be a read error. The V gene is TRBV5-1, the J gene TRBJ2-1; TRBD1 matches 8 bases. Per the germline V gene, CDR1 is SGHRS and CDR2 is YFSETQ. The length of the CDR3 is 14 residues. As DNA, the CDR3 is TGCGCCAGCAGCGCCGGGACAGGAGGAGATGAGCAGTCCTTC. Translation gives CASSAGTGGDEQSF. The full variable domain, completed using reference TRBV5-1 and TRBJ2-1, is KAGVTQTPRYLIKTRGQQVTLSCSPISGHRSVSWYQQTPGQGLQFLFEYFSETQRNKGNFPGRFSGRQFSNSRSEMNVSTLELGDSALYLCASSAGTGGDEQSFGPGTRLTVL.

At least ten counts were recorded for this clonotype. The chain is built from TRBV29-1 and TRBJ1-1; D not resolved. Trimming left V 3 bases short and J 0 bases short, with 11 bases between. This CDR3 is built from 14 residues. Germline lookup yields CDR1 SQVTM and CDR2 ANQGSEA. Here the CDR3 reads CSVEPDGLNTEAFF. CDR3 DNA: TGCAGCGTTGAGCCAGACGGTTTGAACACTGAAGCTTTCTTT.

The rearrangement links TRBV14 to TRBJ1-2, with 7 nucleotides matching TRBD1. Per the germline V gene, CDR1 is SGHDN and CDR2 is FVKESK. The J segment lost 4 bases and the V segment lost 1 base, leaving 9 bases of the junction unmatched. This CDR3 has 16 residues. CDR3 coding DNA: TGTGCCAGCAGCCAAGCAGGTCCCAGGGGGAGCTATGGCTACACCTTC. It translates to CASSQAGPRGSYGYTF. Looking up the rest from reference TRBV14 and TRBJ1-2 gives the full variable domain: EAGVTQFPSHSVIEKGQTVTLRCDPISGHDNLYWYRRVMGKEIKFLLHFVKESKQDESGMPNNRFLAERTGGTYSTLKVQPAELEDSGVYFCASSQAGPRGSYGYTFGSGTRLTVV.

This clonotype was seen ten or more times. The chain has TRBV28 and TRBJ2-5, with D perhaps assigned TRBD1 or TRBD2 (5 bases each). Deletions cut 7 bases from V and 5 bases from J, with 17 bases between. Germline CDR1 MDHEN, CDR2 SYDVKM. CDR3 length equals 14 residues. CDR3 region: CASTGTAGMETQYF. The CDR3 bases are TGTGCCAGCACCGGGACGGCAGGGATGGAGACCCAGTACTTC.

This clonotype was seen repeatedly, ten times or more. The J gene is TRBJ1-5, the V gene TRBV27; D not certain. The CDR3 consists of 13 residues. Germline assignment: CDR1 MNHEY and CDR2 SMNVEV (reference sequence). Trimming left V 7 bases short and J 4 bases short, with 11 bases between. Here the CDR3 reads CASNPGPNQPQHF. CDR3 in DNA: TGTGCCAGCAACCCAGGCCCTAATCAGCCCCAGCATTTT.

This rearrangement joins TRBV4-1 to TRBJ2-1; D might be TRBD2 (6 bases). V dropped 1 base and J dropped 2 bases, with 12 bases sitting between them. The germline V gene has CDR1 MGHRA and CDR2 YSYEKL. This CDR3 is built from 16 residues. The CDR3 spells CASSQGGGPAYNEQFF. The CDR3 region has the DNA TGCGCCAGCAGCCAAGGGGGAGGTCCCGCCTACAATGAGCAGTTCTTC.

The table lists this clonotype with many counts. The chain has TRBV30 and TRBJ2-3; 7 nucleotides match TRBD1. The CDR3 has 14 residues. The germline V gene has CDR1 GTSNPN and CDR2 SVGIG (reference sequence). V dropped 7 bases and J dropped 2; count of bases not matched to a gene: 9. In nucleotides, the CDR3 is TGTGCCTTCCGGGACAGACCATTCACAGATACGCAGTATTTT. Residues: CAFRDRPFTDTQYF.

The gene calls are TRBV7-3 and TRBJ2-1; TRBD2 matches 11 bases. The junction had 10 bases not matched to a gene; V was cut back by 4 bases and J by 8 bases. Per the germline V gene, CDR1 is SGHTA and CDR2 is FQGTGA. This CDR3 is 16 amino acids long. CDR3 protein: CASSSFSGRAGDEQFF. DNA of the CDR3: TGTGCCAGCAGCTCTTTTAGCGGGAGGGCCGGAGATGAGCAGTTCTTC.

This clonotype was seen ten or more times. The genes are TRBV27 and TRBJ2-5; 7 nucleotides agree with TRBD1. This CDR3 contains 13 residues. Germline V gives CDR1 MNHEY, CDR2 SMNVEV (reference sequence). The junction had 4 bases not matched to a gene; V was cut back by 6 bases and J by 3 bases. The CDR3 reads CASRETGEETQYF. The CDR3 region has the DNA TGTGCCAGCAGAGAAACAGGGGAAGAGACCCAGTACTTC.

This clonotype occurred a few times. The V gene is TRBV20-1, the J gene TRBJ1-4; D unresolved. CDR3 length equals 12 residues. Trimming stripped 3 bases from V and 6 bases from J, with 8 bases between. Germline assignment: CDR1 DFQATT and CDR2 SNEGSKA (reference sequence). This CDR3 reads CSARLQHEKLFF. The CDR3 DNA reads TGCAGTGCTAGGCTCCAGCATGAAAAACTGTTTTTT.

This clonotype was detected many times. CDR3 sequence (DNA): TGCAGTGCTAGGAGGGGGCGGGGGACTGAAGCTTTCTTT. Translated: CSARRGRGTEAFF. The chain links TRBV20-1 to TRBJ1-1, with 7 bases identical to TRBD1. V lost 3 bases, J lost 5 bases, and 6 bases stayed unmatched. Per the germline V gene, CDR1 is DFQATT and CDR2 is SNEGSKA (reference sequence). This CDR3 comprises 13 residues.

This clonotype occurred many times. The J gene is TRBJ2-5, the V gene TRBV19, with TRBD1 matching 7 bases. The CDR3 runs to 13 residues. The V gene's germline CDR1 is LNHDA and CDR2 SQIVND (reference sequence). V lost 6 bases to trimming and J lost 5 bases; unmatched junction nucleotides: 6. CDR3 sequence (DNA): TGTGCCAGTAGCCGACAGGGTCGGGAGACCCAGTACTTC. Its protein product is CASSRQGRETQYF.

The V gene is TRBV19, the J gene TRBJ2-2; 8 bases line up with TRBD2. The CDR3 sequence is 14 residues long. The ends lost 3 bases at V and 5 bases at J; junction bases unmatched: 2. CDR1 is LNHDA, CDR2 SQIVND, per germline (reference sequence). The CDR3 protein is CASSIQRETGELFF. The CDR3, as DNA: TGTGCCAGTAGTATCCAGCGGGAGACCGGGGAGCTGTTTTTT.

This clonotype was observed a few times. V is TRBV4-1 and J is TRBJ2-7; D unclear. CDR1 MGHRA and CDR2 YSYEKL come from the germline V gene. CDR3 size: 17 residues. Between the trimmed V and J ends, which lost 1 base and 3 bases, there was a span of 19 bases. The CDR3 region is CASSQGLSSSVNYEQYF. CDR3 sequence (DNA): TGCGCCAGCAGCCAAGGCCTAAGCTCGTCAGTGAACTACGAGCAGTACTTC.

This clonotype was detected many times. The gene calls are TRBV6-1 and TRBJ2-7; D possibly corresponds to TRBD1 (6 bases). CDR3 length: 13 residues. Trimming removed 8 bases at V and 2 bases at J, with 13 bases between. Germline V gene data show CDR1 as MNHNS and CDR2 as SASEGT. The CDR3 protein is CASATGPTYEQYF. Here the CDR3 DNA reads TGTGCCAGCGCTACAGGGCCCACCTACGAGCAGTACTTC.

This clonotype appeared many times. The rearrangement joins TRBV4-1 to TRBJ1-1; the D is unclear. The CDR3 runs to 13 residues. Germline CDR1 and CDR2: MGHRA and YSYEKL. V was shortened by 11 bases and J by 4 bases, with 17 bases between the two germline ends. CDR3 sequence reads: CAAGLRALTEAFF. CDR3 coding DNA: TGCGCCGCCGGACTTCGGGCACTCACTGAAGCTTTCTTT.

The chain has TRBV24-1 and TRBJ2-1; D may be TRBD1 or TRBD2 (6 bases each). Per germline, CDR1 KGHDR and CDR2 SFDVKD. With 4 bases removed from V and 5 bases from J, the gap between germline ends came to 17 bases. This CDR3 is built from 16 residues. This chain's CDR3 is CATSERRGPRDNEQFF. In DNA, the CDR3 is TGTGCCACCAGTGAGCGCCGGGGGCCTAGGGACAATGAGCAGTTCTTC.

This clonotype showed up many times. V and J are TRBV4-1 and TRBJ1-5, with D possibly being TRBD1 (5 bases). The CDR3 has 12 amino acids. Trimming removed 6 bases from V and 3 bases from J, with 6 bases in between. CDR1 is MGHRA, CDR2 YSYEKL, per germline. CDR3 residues: CASRGANQPQHF. The DNA for the CDR3 is TGCGCCAGCAGAGGGGCCAATCAGCCCCAGCATTTT.

This clonotype has a count of ten or more. V usage is TRBV11-2 and J usage is TRBJ1-1; D remains ambiguous. There are 14 residues in the CDR3. With 0 bases removed from V and 2 bases from J, the gap between germline ends came to 7 bases. Germline assignment: CDR1 SGHAT and CDR2 FQNNGV. CDR3 sequence: CASSLDFSNTEAFF. The CDR3 coding sequence is TGTGCCAGCAGCTTAGACTTCTCTAACACTGAAGCTTTCTTT.

This clonotype was observed many times. The J gene is TRBJ1-2, the V gene TRBV3-1, with 10 positions matching TRBD1. V dropped 4 bases and J dropped 2; count of bases not matched to a gene: 4. CDR3 length: 15 amino acids. The germline CDR1 and CDR2 sequences are LGHDT and YNNKEL (reference sequence). The CDR3 region is CASSPWTGGNYGYTF. CDR3 sequence (DNA): TGTGCCAGCAGCCCTTGGACAGGGGGGAACTATGGCTACACCTTC.

This clonotype was observed at least ten times. The J gene is TRBJ1-5, the V gene TRBV2; 7 bases align to TRBD1. Germline CDR1 and CDR2: SNHLY and FYNNEI. Losses at the gene ends were 3 bases for V and 4 bases for J; bases not matched to a gene: 6. The CDR3 sequence is 15 residues long. The CDR3 DNA reads TGTGCCAGCAGTGAGAGAACAGGGGTTAATCAGCCCCAGCATTTT. This sequence encodes CASSERTGVNQPQHF.

This clonotype was observed at least ten times. This rearrangement joins TRBV20-1 to TRBJ1-3; 9 bases are shared with TRBD1. Trimming at V came to 6 bases and at J to 6 bases, leaving 3 bases not matched to a gene. CDR3 size: 12 residues. Germline V gene sequence: CDR1 DFQATT, CDR2 SNEGSKA (reference sequence). The CDR3 spells CSARDRVNTIYF. The CDR3 DNA reads TGCAGTGCGCGGGACAGGGTAAACACCATATATTTT.

The table lists this clonotype with many counts. V is TRBV7-9 and J is TRBJ1-2; perhaps TRBD1 as D (5 bases). In germline, CDR1 is SEHNR, CDR2 FQNEAQ (reference sequence). This CDR3 is 13 amino acids long. The V end was cut by 6 bases, the J end by 6 bases, with 14 bases between. CDR3 residues: CASRLGTSNGYTF. CDR3 in DNA: TGTGCCAGCAGGCTTGGGACGAGCAATGGCTACACCTTC.

The chain employs TRBV30 and TRBJ2-7; 14 bases match TRBD2. The CDR3 extends over 16 amino acids. Trimming cost V 3 bases and J 5 bases; bases outside gene matches: 9. Germline lookup yields CDR1 GTSNPN and CDR2 SVGIG (reference sequence). The CDR3 sequence: CAWSRPGLAGGHEQYF. In DNA form, the CDR3 reads TGTGCCTGGAGCCGCCCCGGACTAGCGGGAGGCCACGAGCAGTACTTC.

This clonotype occurred many times. At one end the junction does not follow the germline gene, possibly because of a read error. The rearrangement links TRBV5-1 to TRBJ2-7; 11 bases fit TRBD1. Germline-derived CDR1 and CDR2 are SGHRS and YFSETQ. The CDR3 consists of 14 residues. The CDR3: CASSFGTGGYEQYF. The CDR3 DNA reads TGTGCCAGCAGTTTCGGGACAGGGGGCTACGAGCAGTACTTC. Combining the CDR3 with reference TRBV5-1 and TRBJ2-7 gives the whole variable domain KAGVTQTPRYLIKTRGQQVTLSCSPISGHRSVSWYQQTPGQGLQFLFEYFSETQRNKGNFPGRFSGRQFSNSRSEMNVSTLELGDSALYLCASSFGTGGYEQYFGPGTRLTVT.

This clonotype was detected many times. This chain links TRBV11-2 with TRBJ2-7; D could derive from TRBD1 or TRBD2 (5 bases each). This CDR3 spans 16 amino acids. The V gene's germline CDR1 is SGHAT and CDR2 FQNNGV. Trimming removed 0 bases from V and 7 bases from J, with 19 bases in between. Here the CDR3 reads CASSLETGTAVGEQYF. For the CDR3, the DNA is TGTGCCAGCAGCTTAGAGACCGGGACGGCGGTTGGAGAGCAGTACTTC.

The sample holds many counts of this clonotype. The chain is built from TRBV6-1 and TRBJ2-1; weak D call: TRBD1 (5 bases). The CDR3 sequence is 12 residues long. Germline V gives CDR1 MNHNS, CDR2 SASEGT. Trimming pared 7 bases from V and 8 bases from J, leaving 12 bases between. CDR3 bases: TGTGCCAGCAAGGTGGCAGGGCATGAGCAGTTCTTC. Its protein is CASKVAGHEQFF.

This clonotype has at least ten counts. This chain's CDR3 is CASEGEGYGYTF. The CDR3, as DNA: TGTGCCAGCGAGGGGGAAGGTTATGGCTACACCTTC. This rearrangement joins TRBV3-1 to TRBJ1-2, with D possibly TRBD1 on 6 matching bases. Germline assignment: CDR1 LGHDT and CDR2 YNNKEL (reference sequence). This CDR3 spans 12 amino acids. V lost 8 bases, J lost 5 bases, and 12 bases lay in between. The whole variable domain, filled in from reference TRBV3-1 and TRBJ1-2, reads DTAVSQTPKYLVTQMGNDKSIKCEQNLGHDTMYWYKQDSKKFLKIMFSYNNKELIINETVPNRFSPKSPDKAHLNLHINSLELGDSAVYFCASEGEGYGYTFGSGTRLTVV.

This clonotype was seen repeatedly, ten times or more. The V gene is TRBV11-3, the J gene TRBJ1-1; D uncertain. Trimming took off 2 bases at V and 2 bases at J, with 6 bases between the two ends. Germline V gene data show CDR1 as SGHNT and CDR2 as YENEEA. The CDR3 length is 13 residues. The CDR3 is CASSLMSNTEAFF. For the CDR3, the DNA is TGTGCCAGCAGCTTAATGAGTAACACTGAAGCTTTCTTT.

This clonotype was recorded many times. The rearrangement uses TRBV2 and TRBJ1-5; the D gene is possibly TRBD1 (5 bases). Germline CDR1 SNHLY, CDR2 FYNNEI. V lost 3 bases to trimming and J lost 0 bases, with 9 bases between them. The CDR3 covers 15 residues. The CDR3 protein is CASSDPGDSNQPQHF. CDR3 DNA sequence: TGTGCCAGCAGTGACCCGGGGGATAGCAATCAGCCCCAGCATTTT.